Below are 11 T cell receptor beta chains sequenced from a single sample in a study of cytomegalovirus exposure and HLA in healthy donors. The PCR made use of 60 Vbeta and 13 Jbeta primers. Assay: immunoSEQ multiplex PCR; the TCRdb copy retains only in-frame clones and omits some. The repertoire includes approximately 110,000 clones, more than 60% of them detected once, and about 1.9% sits in the top ten. Sequencing input: PBMCs. The source is a young man in good health and CMV-seronegative.

The CDR3 nucleotides are TGTGCCAGCAGCCAAGATAAGGGACTAGCGGGAGACGGCCACGAGCAGTACTTC. It specifies CASSQDKGLAGDGHEQYF. The chain joins TRBV4-2 to TRBJ2-7; TRBD2 matches 14 bases. V trimming: 0 bases; J trimming: 5 bases; junction bases outside the gene matches: 9. The CDR3 has 18 residues. The germline gives CDR1 LGHNA, CDR2 YNFKEQ.

The chain is built from TRBV7-6 and TRBJ2-7; D not certain. Germline CDR1 SGHVS, CDR2 FNYEAQ. CDR3 size: 14 residues. Trimming removed 1 base at V and 3 bases at J, with 10 bases between. CDR3 amino acids: CASSLGARYYEQYF. In DNA form, the CDR3 reads TGTGCCAGCAGCTTAGGGGCCCGTTACTACGAGCAGTACTTC.

This clone has more than one count but fewer than ten. This sequence joins TRBV6-4 and TRBJ1-1; TRBD1 might be the D (5 bases). The V gene's germline CDR1 is MRHNA and CDR2 SNTAGT. This CDR3 comprises 13 residues. V lost 3 bases, J lost 1 base, and 6 bases lay in between. The CDR3 region has the DNA TGTGCCAGCAGTGAAGACAGGAACACTGAAGCTTTCTTT. Translated: CASSEDRNTEAFF.

This clone was recorded only once. The chain has TRBV19 and TRBJ2-1, with 8 bases lining up with TRBD2. Germline V CDR1 and CDR2: LNHDA, SQIVND (reference sequence). J gave up 0 bases and V 5 bases, and 3 bases lay outside the gene matches. The CDR3 is 15 amino acids. The CDR3 here is CASSVGGGSYNEQFF. The CDR3 bases are TGTGCCAGTAGTGTCGGGGGGGGCTCCTACAATGAGCAGTTCTTC.

With regard to this clone: The junction differs from germline at one of its ends, possibly a read error. This rearrangement joins TRBV6-1 to TRBJ2-4; 8 bases map to TRBD2. In germline, CDR1 is MNHNS, CDR2 SASEGT. This CDR3 region has 12 residues. This chain's CDR3 is CASSETSAILDF. The DNA for the CDR3 is TGTGCCAGCAGTGAGACTAGCGCGATCCTCGACTTC.

This sequence joins TRBV9 and TRBJ1-2; D is perhaps TRBD1 (6 bases). The CDR3 consists of 13 residues. V lost 0 bases to trimming and J lost 9 bases, with 12 bases between them. Germline V gene data show CDR1 as SGDLS and CDR2 as YYNGEE. CDR3 protein: CASSVVVGGSYTF. The CDR3 DNA reads TGTGCCAGCAGCGTAGTAGTAGGGGGTAGCTACACCTTC.

The rearrangement links TRBV5-6 to TRBJ1-4; D is unclear. The germline V and J ends were trimmed by 6 bases and 6 bases, with 18 bases remaining between them. CDR1 SGHDT and CDR2 YYEEEE come from the germline V gene. The CDR3 runs to 15 residues. The CDR3 DNA sequence: TGTGCCAGCAACACTCCGGGATCAGGAGATGAAAAACTGTTTTTT. Translating gives CASNTPGSGDEKLFF.

A few counts support this clone. The chain recombines TRBV6-1 with TRBJ2-1, with D possibly TRBD2 on 6 matching bases. In germline, CDR1 is MNHNS, CDR2 SASEGT. V was trimmed by 6 bases and J by 7 bases, leaving 7 bases between them. This CDR3 is 11 amino acids long. The CDR3 loop is CASRRGNEQFF. In DNA form, the CDR3 reads TGTGCCAGCAGACGGGGGAATGAGCAGTTCTTC.

This rearrangement joins TRBV27 to TRBJ1-2, with TRBD1 as a possible D gene (6 bases). Trimming left V 5 bases short and J 4 bases short, with 11 bases between. The CDR3 runs to 13 residues. Germline V gives CDR1 MNHEY, CDR2 SMNVEV (reference sequence). CDR3 sequence: CASSLTGPYGYTF. CDR3 coding DNA: TGTGCCAGCAGTCTTACAGGGCCCTATGGCTACACCTTC.

The gene calls are TRBV28 and TRBJ1-5, with 8 bases lining up with TRBD1. The germline V gene encodes CDR1 MDHEN and CDR2 SYDVKM. The CDR3 totals 12 residues. J was trimmed by 6 bases and V by 9 bases; bases with no gene match: 4. The CDR3 region is CASATGAQPQHF. The CDR3 DNA reads TGTGCCAGTGCGACAGGGGCTCAGCCCCAGCATTTT.

The rearrangement joins TRBV15 to TRBJ1-1; D is unclear. The CDR3 spans 11 residues. Trimming pared 1 base from V and 11 bases from J, leaving 8 bases between. CDR1 and CDR2 from the germline V gene are LNHNV and YYDKDF (reference sequence). Here the CDR3 reads CATSRGLFAFF. CDR3 coding DNA: TGTGCCACCAGCAGAGGGCTGTTCGCTTTCTTT.